The 10 T cell receptor beta chains below were found in one sample sequenced in a study of blood T cell repertoires in COVID-19. TCRdb's table, derived via immunoSEQ multiplex PCR, lists solely in-frame clones and lacks some. Among fewer than 200,000 clones listed, around 82% were seen once. Sequenced input: peripheral blood. The receptors here all came from a woman aged 40 to 50 with COVID-19, enrolled during active disease.

The chain recombines TRBV29-1 with TRBJ2-3; 7 bases are a match to TRBD2. This CDR3 is 16 amino acids long. Unmatched junction bases numbered 15, after V lost 5 bases and J lost 4 bases. The germline V gene has CDR1 SQVTM and CDR2 ANQGSEA. CDR3 bases: TGCAGCGTTTCGGACCTGGACGGGAGGACCGCAGATACGCAGTATTTT. Encoded protein: CSVSDLDGRTADTQYF.

This rearrangement joins TRBV7-6 to TRBJ2-1; TRBD2 agrees at 7 bases. CDR3 length: 15 amino acids. The germline CDR1 and CDR2 sequences are SGHVS and FNYEAQ. V was pared by 4 bases and J by 4 bases, with 7 bases of the junction left unmatched. DNA for the CDR3: TGTGCCAGCAGCTATCAAGCGGGACCGTACAATGAGCAGTTCTTC. Its protein product is CASSYQAGPYNEQFF.

This chain uses TRBV27 with TRBJ2-1; D is ambiguous. Germline V gene sequence: CDR1 MNHEY, CDR2 SMNVEV (reference sequence). V was cut by 5 bases and J by 0 bases, with 11 bases left in between. CDR3 size: 15 residues. In DNA, the CDR3 is TGTGCCAGCAGTCCCAACTATCACTCCTACAATGAGCAGTTCTTC. Residues: CASSPNYHSYNEQFF.

This clone showed up just once. The chain employs TRBV3-1 (or the pseudogene TRBV3-2) and TRBJ1-1; possibly TRBD1 for D (6 bases). The ends were cut back, 8 bases at V and 1 base at J, with 8 bases in the middle. The CDR3 runs to 12 residues. In germline, CDR1 is LGHDT, CDR2 YNNKEL (reference sequence). CDR3 in amino acids: CASGQRNTEAFF. In DNA, the CDR3 is TGTGCCAGCGGACAGAGGAACACTGAAGCTTTCTTT.

This chain links TRBV6-5 with TRBJ1-4, with TRBD1 matching 11 bases. Losses at the gene ends were 7 bases for V and 6 bases for J; bases not matched to a gene: 7. The CDR3 has 15 residues. CDR1 is MNHEY, CDR2 SVGAGI, per germline. In DNA, the CDR3 is TGTGCCAGCACCCCAAGGACAGGGGGCTATGAAAAACTGTTTTTT. Its translation: CASTPRTGGYEKLFF.

This clone was observed once. The V call is TRBV28, the J call TRBJ2-7; 8 nucleotides match TRBD2. V shed 6 bases, J shed 0 bases, and the junction held 7 bases outside the gene matches. The CDR3 spans 15 residues. CDR1 and CDR2 from the germline V gene are MDHEN and SYDVKM. The CDR3 sequence: CASSRHTSGSYEQYF. CDR3 nucleotides: TGTGCCAGCAGCAGACATACTAGCGGCTCCTACGAGCAGTACTTC.

The J gene is TRBJ1-2, the V gene TRBV19; D is unresolved. CDR1 is LNHDA and CDR2 is SQIVND in the germline V gene (reference sequence). This CDR3 has 14 amino acids. Trimming cost V 4 bases and J 8 bases, with 17 bases left between them. CDR3 DNA sequence: TGTGCCAGTAGTACCCGGAATTTTCGAGGGGGCTACACCTTC. It is translated as CASSTRNFRGGYTF.

The chain carries TRBV6-5 and TRBJ2-6, with no clear D. CDR1 is MNHEY and CDR2 is SVGAGI in the germline V gene. The CDR3 consists of 13 residues. The ends were cut back, 7 bases at V and 2 bases at J, with 6 bases in the middle. The CDR3 DNA reads as TGTGCCAGCAAAGAGGCTGGGGCCAACGTCCTGACTTTC. Protein: CASKEAGANVLTF.

The chain has TRBV5-1 and TRBJ1-2, with D possibly TRBD1 on 5 matching bases. The CDR3 has 16 amino acids. Germline lookup yields CDR1 SGHRS and CDR2 YFSETQ. V gave up 7 bases and J gave up 4 bases, with 23 bases separating them. The CDR3 DNA reads as TGCGCCAGCCGGGGGGGAACAGAATCAAGAGGCTATGGCTACACCTTC. Protein: CASRGGTESRGYGYTF.

The V call is TRBV4-1, the J call TRBJ1-5, with a weak D call TRBD1 (6 bases). V was shortened by 1 base and J by 2 bases, with 15 bases between the two germline ends. CDR3 length equals 17 residues. Per the germline V gene, CDR1 is MGHRA and CDR2 is YSYEKL. DNA of the CDR3: TGCGCCAGCAGCCAAGGAACCCGGTCAGGGGGCAATCAGCCCCAGCATTTT. It translates to CASSQGTRSGGNQPQHF.